This T cell receptor beta chain is drawn from a study of cytomegalovirus exposure and HLA in healthy donors. Unmatched junction bases numbered 6, after V lost 9 bases and J lost 2 bases. Germline assignment: CDR1 MNHNS and CDR2 SASEGT. The CDR3 is 13 residues long. Some clones are missing from TCRdb's copy, which holds only in-frame ones; the method was immunoSEQ multiplex PCR. The sample contains about 140,000 clones, less than 90% of which appear only once. The genes are TRBV6-1 and TRBJ1-1; TRBD1 matches at 7 bases. Sequences were obtained from PBMCs. This sequence originates from a young man in good health and CMV-seronegative. Written as DNA, the CDR3 is TGTGCCAGTAACAGGGGTCTAAACACTGAAGCTTTCTTT. Translation gives CASNRGLNTEAFF.